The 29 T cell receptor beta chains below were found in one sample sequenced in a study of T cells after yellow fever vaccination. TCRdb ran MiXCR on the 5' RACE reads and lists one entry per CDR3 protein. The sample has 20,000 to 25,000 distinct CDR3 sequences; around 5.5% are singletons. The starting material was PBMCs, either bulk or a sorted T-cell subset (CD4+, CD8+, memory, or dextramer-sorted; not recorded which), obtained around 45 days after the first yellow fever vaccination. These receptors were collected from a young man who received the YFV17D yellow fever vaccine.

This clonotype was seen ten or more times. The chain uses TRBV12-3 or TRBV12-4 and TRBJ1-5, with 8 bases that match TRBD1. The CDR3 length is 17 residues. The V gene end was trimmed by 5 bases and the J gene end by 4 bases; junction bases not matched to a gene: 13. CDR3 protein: CASSNSPPNRGNQPQHF. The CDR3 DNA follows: TGTGCCAGCAGTAACTCTCCACCAAACAGGGGGAATCAGCCCCAGCATTTT.

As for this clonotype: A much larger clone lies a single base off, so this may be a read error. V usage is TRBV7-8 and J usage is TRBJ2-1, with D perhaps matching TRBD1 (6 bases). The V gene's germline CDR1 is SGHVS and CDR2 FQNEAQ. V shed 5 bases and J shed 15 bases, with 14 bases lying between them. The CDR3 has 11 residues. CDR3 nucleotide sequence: TGTGCCAGCAGCGAGGGGACATGTCCGTTCTTC. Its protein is CASSEGTCPFF.

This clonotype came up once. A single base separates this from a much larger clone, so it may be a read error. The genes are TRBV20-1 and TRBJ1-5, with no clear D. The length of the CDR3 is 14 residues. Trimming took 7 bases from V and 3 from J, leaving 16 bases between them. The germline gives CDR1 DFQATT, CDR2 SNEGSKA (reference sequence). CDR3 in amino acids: CSDPGGLNNQPQHF. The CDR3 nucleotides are TGCAGTGACCCCGGCGGGTTGAACAATCAGCCCCAGCATTTT.

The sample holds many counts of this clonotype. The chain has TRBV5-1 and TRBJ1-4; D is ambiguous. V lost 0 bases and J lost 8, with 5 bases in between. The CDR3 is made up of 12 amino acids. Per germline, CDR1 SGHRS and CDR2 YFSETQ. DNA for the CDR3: TGCGCCAGCAGCTTGGTGAGGGAAAAACTGTTTTTT. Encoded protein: CASSLVREKLFF.

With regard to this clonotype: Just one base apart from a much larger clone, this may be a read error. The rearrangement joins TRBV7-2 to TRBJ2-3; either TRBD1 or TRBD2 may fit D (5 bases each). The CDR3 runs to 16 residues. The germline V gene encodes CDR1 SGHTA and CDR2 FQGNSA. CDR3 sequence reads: CAGSLGVGRHTDTQYF. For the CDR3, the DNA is TGTGCCGGCAGCTTGGGGGTTGGCAGACACACAGATACGCAGTATTTT.

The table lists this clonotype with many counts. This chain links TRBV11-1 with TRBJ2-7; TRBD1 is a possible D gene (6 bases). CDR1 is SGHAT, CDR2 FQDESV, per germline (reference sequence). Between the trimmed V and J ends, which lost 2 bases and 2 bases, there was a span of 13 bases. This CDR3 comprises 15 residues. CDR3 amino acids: CASSLTGQQPYEQYF. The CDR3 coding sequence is TGTGCCAGCAGCTTAACAGGACAGCAACCCTACGAGCAGTACTTC.

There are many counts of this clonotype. The CDR3 spells CASSLSPVGAGQETQYF. CDR3 DNA sequence: TGTGCCAGCAGCTTATCCCCGGTCGGGGCGGGGCAAGAGACCCAGTACTTC. V is TRBV7-3 and J is TRBJ2-5; TRBD2 is a possible D gene (6 bases). V gave up 2 bases and J gave up 2 bases, with 18 bases separating them. CDR1 is SGHTA, CDR2 FQGTGA, per germline. The CDR3 has 17 residues.

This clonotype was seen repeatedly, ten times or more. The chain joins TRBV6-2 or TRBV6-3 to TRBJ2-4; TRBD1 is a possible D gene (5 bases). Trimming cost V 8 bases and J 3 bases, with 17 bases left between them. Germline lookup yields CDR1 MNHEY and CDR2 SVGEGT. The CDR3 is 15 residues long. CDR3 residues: CASGRVGVDKNIQYF. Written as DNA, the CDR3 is TGTGCCAGCGGCCGTGTAGGGGTGGACAAAAACATTCAGTACTTC.

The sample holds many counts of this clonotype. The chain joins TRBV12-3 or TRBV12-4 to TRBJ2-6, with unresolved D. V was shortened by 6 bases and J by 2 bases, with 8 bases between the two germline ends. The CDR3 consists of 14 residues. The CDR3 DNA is TGTGCCAGCAGCCTAGGTGCTGGGGCCAACGTCCTGACTTTC. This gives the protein CASSLGAGANVLTF.

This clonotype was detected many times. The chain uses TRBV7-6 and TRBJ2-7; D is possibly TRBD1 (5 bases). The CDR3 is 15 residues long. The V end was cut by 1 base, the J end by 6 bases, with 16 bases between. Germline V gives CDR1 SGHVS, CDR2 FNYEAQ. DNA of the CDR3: TGTGCCAGCAGCTTAGATACCAAGGGGTACTCCGAGCAGTACTTC. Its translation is CASSLDTKGYSEQYF.

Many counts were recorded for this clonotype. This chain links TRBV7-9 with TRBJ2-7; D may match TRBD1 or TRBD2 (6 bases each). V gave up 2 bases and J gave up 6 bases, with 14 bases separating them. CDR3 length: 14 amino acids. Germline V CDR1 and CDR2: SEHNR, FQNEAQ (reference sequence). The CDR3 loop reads CASSLIGGGTEQYV. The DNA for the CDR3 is TGTGCCAGCAGCTTAATCGGAGGGGGTACCGAGCAGTACGTC.

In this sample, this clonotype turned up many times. This CDR3 reads CASSSFGGSPLYEQYF. The CDR3 DNA sequence: TGTGCCAGCAGCTCCTTCGGAGGTAGCCCCCTCTACGAGCAGTACTTC. The chain has TRBV7-2 and TRBJ2-7; tentatively, D is TRBD2 (5 bases). The CDR3 is 16 residues long. Germline lookup yields CDR1 SGHTA and CDR2 FQGNSA. Trimming cost V 4 bases and J 3 bases, with 19 bases left between them. Based on the CDR3 plus reference TRBV7-2 and TRBJ2-7, the full variable domain is GAGVSQSPSNKVTEKGKDVELRCDPISGHTALYWYRQSLGQGLEFLIYFQGNSAPDKSGLPSDRFSAERTGGSVSTLTIQRTQQEDSAVYLCASSSFGGSPLYEQYFGPGTRLTVT.

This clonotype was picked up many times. CDR3 DNA sequence: TGTGCCAGCAGTTTCTCGCGGGGGGACCTAGCCAAAAACATTCAGTACTTC. Its protein is CASSFSRGDLAKNIQYF. The V gene is TRBV12-3 or TRBV12-4, the J gene TRBJ2-4; 8 nucleotides line up with TRBD2. The CDR3 extends over 17 amino acids. V was pared by 3 bases and J by 0 bases, with 7 bases of the junction left unmatched.

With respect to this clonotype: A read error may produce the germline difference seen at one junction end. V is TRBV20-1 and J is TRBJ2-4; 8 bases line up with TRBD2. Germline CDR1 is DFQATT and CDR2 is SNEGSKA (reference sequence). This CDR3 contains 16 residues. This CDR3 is CCALKRGKLAKNIQYF. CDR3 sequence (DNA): TGCTGTGCTTTAAAGCGGGGGAAACTAGCCAAAAACATTCAGTACTTC.

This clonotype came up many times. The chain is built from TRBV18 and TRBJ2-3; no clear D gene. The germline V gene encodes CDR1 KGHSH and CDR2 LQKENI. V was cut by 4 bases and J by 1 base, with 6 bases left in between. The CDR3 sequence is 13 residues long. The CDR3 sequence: CASSLSGTDTQYF. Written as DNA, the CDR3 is TGTGCCAGCTCACTCTCGGGCACAGATACGCAGTATTTT.

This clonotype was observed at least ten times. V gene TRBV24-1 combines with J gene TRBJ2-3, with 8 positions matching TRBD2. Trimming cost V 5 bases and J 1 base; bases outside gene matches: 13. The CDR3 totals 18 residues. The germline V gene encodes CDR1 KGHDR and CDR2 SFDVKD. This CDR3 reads CATSVPGGAESGTDTQYF. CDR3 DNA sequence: TGTGCCACCAGTGTGCCGGGGGGGGCCGAATCCGGCACAGATACGCAGTATTTT.

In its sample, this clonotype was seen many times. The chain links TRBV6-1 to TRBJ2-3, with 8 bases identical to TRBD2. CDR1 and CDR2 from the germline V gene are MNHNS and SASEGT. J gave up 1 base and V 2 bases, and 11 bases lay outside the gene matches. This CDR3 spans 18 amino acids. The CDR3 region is CASSEYSGGPAGTDTQYF. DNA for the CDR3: TGTGCCAGCAGTGAATACAGCGGGGGCCCAGCTGGCACAGATACGCAGTATTTT.

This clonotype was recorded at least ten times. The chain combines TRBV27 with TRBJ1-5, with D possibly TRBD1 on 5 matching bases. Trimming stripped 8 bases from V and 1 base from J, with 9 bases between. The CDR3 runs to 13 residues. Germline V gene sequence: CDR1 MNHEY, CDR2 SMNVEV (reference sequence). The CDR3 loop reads CASVGASNQPQHF. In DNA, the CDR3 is TGTGCCAGCGTCGGGGCCAGCAATCAGCCCCAGCATTTT.

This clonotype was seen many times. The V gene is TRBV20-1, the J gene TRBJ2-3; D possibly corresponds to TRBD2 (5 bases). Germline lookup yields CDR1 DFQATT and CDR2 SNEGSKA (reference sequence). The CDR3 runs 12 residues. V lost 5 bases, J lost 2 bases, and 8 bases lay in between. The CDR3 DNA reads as TGCAGTGCTCTTCGGGACACAGATACGCAGTATTTT. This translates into CSALRDTDTQYF.

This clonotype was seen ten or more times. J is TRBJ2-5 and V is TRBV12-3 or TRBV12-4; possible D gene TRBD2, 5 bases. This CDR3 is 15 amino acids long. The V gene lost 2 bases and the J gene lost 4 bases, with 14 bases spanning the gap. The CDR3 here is CASSLKAASGETQYF. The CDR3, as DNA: TGTGCCAGCAGTTTAAAAGCGGCCTCCGGAGAGACCCAGTACTTC.

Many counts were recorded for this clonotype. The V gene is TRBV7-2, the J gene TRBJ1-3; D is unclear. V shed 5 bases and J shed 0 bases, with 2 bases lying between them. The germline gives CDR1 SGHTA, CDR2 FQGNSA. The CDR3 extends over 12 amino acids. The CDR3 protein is CASSPSGNTIYF. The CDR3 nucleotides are TGTGCCAGCAGCCCCTCTGGAAACACCATATATTTT.

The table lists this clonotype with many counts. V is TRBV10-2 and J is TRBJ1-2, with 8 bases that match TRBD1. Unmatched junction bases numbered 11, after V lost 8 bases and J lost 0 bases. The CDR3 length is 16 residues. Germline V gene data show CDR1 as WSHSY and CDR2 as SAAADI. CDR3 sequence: CASSYGTGRANYGYTF. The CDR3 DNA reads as TGCGCCAGCTCCTACGGGACAGGCCGAGCTAACTATGGCTACACCTTC.

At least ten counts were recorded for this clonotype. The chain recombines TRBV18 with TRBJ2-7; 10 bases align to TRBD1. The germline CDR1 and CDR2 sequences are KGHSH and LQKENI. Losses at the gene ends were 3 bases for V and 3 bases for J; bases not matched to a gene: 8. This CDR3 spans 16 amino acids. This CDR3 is CASSPPGTGALYEQYF. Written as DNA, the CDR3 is TGTGCCAGCTCACCCCCTGGGACAGGGGCCCTCTACGAGCAGTACTTC.

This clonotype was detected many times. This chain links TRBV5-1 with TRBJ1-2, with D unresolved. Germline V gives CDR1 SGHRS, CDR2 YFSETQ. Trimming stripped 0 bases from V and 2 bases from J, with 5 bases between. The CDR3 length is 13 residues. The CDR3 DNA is TGCGCCAGCAGCTTGGAACAGAACTATGGCTACACCTTC. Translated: CASSLEQNYGYTF.

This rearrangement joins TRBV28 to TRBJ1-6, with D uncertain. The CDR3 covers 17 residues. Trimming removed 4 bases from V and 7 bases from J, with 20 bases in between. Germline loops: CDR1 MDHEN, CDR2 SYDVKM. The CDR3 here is CASSSPGEDVGNSPLHF. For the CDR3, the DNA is TGTGCCAGCAGTTCCCCCGGCGAGGATGTAGGGAATTCACCCCTCCACTTT.

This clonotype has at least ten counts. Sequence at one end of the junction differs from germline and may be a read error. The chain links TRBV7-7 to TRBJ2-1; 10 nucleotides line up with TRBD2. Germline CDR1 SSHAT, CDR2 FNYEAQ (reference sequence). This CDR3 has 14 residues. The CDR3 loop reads CASSSSSGGNEQFF. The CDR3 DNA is TGTGCTAGCAGCTCGTCTAGCGGGGGTAATGAGCAGTTCTTC.

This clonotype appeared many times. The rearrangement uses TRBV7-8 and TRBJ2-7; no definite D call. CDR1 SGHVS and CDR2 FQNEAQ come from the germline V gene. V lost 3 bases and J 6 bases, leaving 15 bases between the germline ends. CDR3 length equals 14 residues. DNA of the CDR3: TGTGCCAGCAGCTTGGGCCCCTGGGGTCGCGAGCAGTACGTC. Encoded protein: CASSLGPWGREQYV.

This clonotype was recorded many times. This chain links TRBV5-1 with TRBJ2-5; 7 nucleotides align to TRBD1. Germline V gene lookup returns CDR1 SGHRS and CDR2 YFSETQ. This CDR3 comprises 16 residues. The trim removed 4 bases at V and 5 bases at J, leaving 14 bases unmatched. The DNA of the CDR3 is TGCGCCAGCAGCCTTGACAGGGCTAGGGGGCGCGAGACCCAGTACTTC. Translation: CASSLDRARGRETQYF.

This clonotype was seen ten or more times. The CDR3 here is CASSFRGPEAFF. The DNA of the CDR3 is TGTGCCAGCAGCTTTAGGGGGCCTGAAGCTTTCTTT. This sequence joins TRBV7-2 and TRBJ1-1; 7 bases map to TRBD1. Germline trimming cut 3 bases from V and 6 bases from J; bases unmatched to any gene: 1. CDR1 SGHTA and CDR2 FQGNSA come from the germline V gene. This CDR3 is 12 amino acids long.